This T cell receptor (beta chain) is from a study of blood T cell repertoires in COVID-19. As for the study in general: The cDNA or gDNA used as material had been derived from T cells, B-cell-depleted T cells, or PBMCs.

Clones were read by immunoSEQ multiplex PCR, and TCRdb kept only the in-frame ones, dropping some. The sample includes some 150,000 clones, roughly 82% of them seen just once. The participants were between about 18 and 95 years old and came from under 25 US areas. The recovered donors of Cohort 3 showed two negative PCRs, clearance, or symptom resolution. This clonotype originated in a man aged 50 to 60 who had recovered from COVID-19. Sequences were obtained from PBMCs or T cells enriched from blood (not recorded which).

CDR3 DNA: TGTGCCAGCAGTTTACGGAGTGAAGCTTTCTTT. Translated, it gives CASSLRSEAFF. The chain has TRBV12-3 or TRBV12-4 and TRBJ1-1; D is unresolved. The length of the CDR3 is 11 residues. With 2 bases removed from V and 7 bases from J, the gap between germline ends came to 5 bases.